Sequencing of this T cell receptor (beta chain) was carried out in a study of OX40 agonist ivuxolimab in advanced cancers. Background on the study: Eligibility rules accepted prior anti-PD-1, anti-PD-L1 or anti-CTLA-4 therapy, and 30% to 40% had some. General study results and limits: Which antigen the expanded peripheral T cells recognized is unknown.

The V gene lost 1 base and the J gene lost 2 bases, with 11 bases spanning the gap. The germline V gene encodes CDR1 MNHNS and CDR2 SASEGT. CDR3 length equals 16 residues. Profiled with immunoSEQ multiplex PCR; TCRdb holds only in-frame clones, not every one. The sample carries tens of thousands of clones, 80% to 90% recorded once. Concerning this clone: The antigen is undetermined.

Sequenced material: CD4+ or CD8+ T cells sorted from blood, taken in a trial of the OX40 agonist ivuxolimab. V usage is TRBV6-1 and J usage is TRBJ2-2, with D maybe TRBD2 (6 bases). This receptor was taken from an adult with an advanced solid tumor such as melanoma, head and neck, liver or kidney cancer. The CDR3 protein is CASSEVATSNTGELFF. Here the CDR3 DNA reads TGTGCCAGCAGTGAAGTAGCAACTAGCAACACCGGGGAGCTGTTTTTT.